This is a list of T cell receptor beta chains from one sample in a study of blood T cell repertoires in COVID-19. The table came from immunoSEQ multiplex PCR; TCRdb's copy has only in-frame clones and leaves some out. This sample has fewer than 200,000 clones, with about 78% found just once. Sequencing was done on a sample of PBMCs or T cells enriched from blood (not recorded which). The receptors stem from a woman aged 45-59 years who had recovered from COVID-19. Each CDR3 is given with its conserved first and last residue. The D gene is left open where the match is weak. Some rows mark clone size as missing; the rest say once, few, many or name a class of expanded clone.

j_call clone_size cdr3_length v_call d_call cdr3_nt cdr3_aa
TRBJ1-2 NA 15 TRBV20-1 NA TGCAGTGCTAGTCAGGGTAGCTCAAGGGTGGATGGCTACACCTTC CSASQGSSRVDGYTF
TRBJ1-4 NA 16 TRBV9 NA TGTGCCAGCAGCGCTATCCCTTTTGGTTGCAATGAAAAACTGTTTTTT CASSAIPFGCNEKLFF
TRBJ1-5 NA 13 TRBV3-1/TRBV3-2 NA TGTGCCAGCAGCCAAGCGCGAAATCAGCCCCAGCATTTT CASSQARNQPQHF
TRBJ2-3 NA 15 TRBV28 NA TGTGCCAGCAGTTTACGCGGGATTGTTGGGGATACGCAGTATTTT CASSLRGIVGDTQYF
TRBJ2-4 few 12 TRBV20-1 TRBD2 TGCAGTGCTAGTTTAGCGGGAAATGTGCTGTACTTC CSASLAGNVLYF
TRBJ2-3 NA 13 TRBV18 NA TGTGCCAGCTCAGGTACTAGCACAGATACGCAGTATTTT CASSGTSTDTQYF
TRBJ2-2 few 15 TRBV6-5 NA TGTGCCAGCAGTTGGGGCTTCGCGAACACCGGGGAGCTGTTTTTT CASSWGFANTGELFF
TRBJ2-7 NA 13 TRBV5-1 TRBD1 TGCGCCAGCAGCCGCACAGGGGACTACGAGCAGTACTTC CASSRTGDYEQYF
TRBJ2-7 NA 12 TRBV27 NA TGTGCCAGCAGTTCCCTCCGCTACGAGCAGTACTTC CASSSLRYEQYF
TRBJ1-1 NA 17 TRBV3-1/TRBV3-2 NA TGTGCCAGCAGCCAAGATGGCAGGGGCCAAGGGGGCACTGAAGCTTTCTTT CASSQDGRGQGGTEAFF
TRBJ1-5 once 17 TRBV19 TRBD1 TGTGCCAGTAGCTCGGGACAGGGACAGTATAGCAATCAGCCCCAGCATTTT CASSSGQGQYSNQPQHF
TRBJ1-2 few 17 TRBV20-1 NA TGCAGTGCTAGTACCTTTAGACGGACTATAACTAACTATGGCTACACCTTC CSASTFRRTITNYGYTF
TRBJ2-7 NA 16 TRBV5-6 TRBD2 TGTGCCAGCAGCCTACCCGGGACTAGCGGGAGTAGGGAGCAGTACTTC CASSLPGTSGSREQYF
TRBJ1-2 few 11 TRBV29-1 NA TGCAGCGTCGACAGGAACTATGGCTACACCTTC CSVDRNYGYTF
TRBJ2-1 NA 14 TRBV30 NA TGTGCCTGGAGTTCTGCGGGAAATTACAATGAGCAGTTCTTC CAWSSAGNYNEQFF
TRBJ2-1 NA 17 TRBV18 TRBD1 TGTGCCAGCTCACCCTCACAGGGACAGAGCTCCTACAATGAGCAGTTCTTC CASSPSQGQSSYNEQFF
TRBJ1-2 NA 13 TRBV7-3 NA TGTGCCAGCAGCTCCGGGACTAACTATGGCTACACCTTC CASSSGTNYGYTF
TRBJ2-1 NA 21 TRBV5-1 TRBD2 TGCGCCAGCAGCTTGTTGCAGACTAGCGGGAGATATCAAAGCTCCTACAATGAGCAGTTCTTC CASSLLQTSGRYQSSYNEQFF
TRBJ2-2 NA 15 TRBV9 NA TGTGCCAGCAGCGACACCGGGACAAGAACCGGGGAGCTGTTTTTT CASSDTGTRTGELFF
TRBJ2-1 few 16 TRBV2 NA TGTGCCAGCAGTGTAGCACTTCGGGATACTTACAATGAGCAGTTCTTC CASSVALRDTYNEQFF
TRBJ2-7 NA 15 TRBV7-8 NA TGTGCCAGCAGCTTAGCAGACTACCCCGAGGGCGAGCAGTACTTC CASSLADYPEGEQYF
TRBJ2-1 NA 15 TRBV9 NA TGTGCCAGCAGCGTAGACGGGGAAAGCTACAATGAGCAGTTCTTC CASSVDGESYNEQFF
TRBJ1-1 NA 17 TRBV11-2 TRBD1 TGTGCCAGCAGCGGCGTGACGGGTTGGGACAGGGGAACTGAAGCTTTCTTT CASSGVTGWDRGTEAFF
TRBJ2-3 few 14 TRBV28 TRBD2 TGTGCCAGCAGTTCAGCGGGATCGACAGATACGCAGTATTTT CASSSAGSTDTQYF
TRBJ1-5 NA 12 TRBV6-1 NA TGTGCCAGCAGTGAAACGGGTAGGCCCCAGCATTTT CASSETGRPQHF
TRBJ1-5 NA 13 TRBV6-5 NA TGTGCCACGGGGTGGCAGGTCAACCAGCCCCAGCATTTT CATGWQVNQPQHF
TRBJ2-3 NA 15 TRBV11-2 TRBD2 TGTGCCAGCAGCCCGGGACTAGTGAGGACAGATACGCAGTATTTT CASSPGLVRTDTQYF
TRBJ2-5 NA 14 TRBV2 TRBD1 TGTGCCAGCAGCGGGACAGGGGTTTTAGAGACCCAGTACTTC CASSGTGVLETQYF
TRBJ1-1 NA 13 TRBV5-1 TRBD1 TGCGCCAGCAGCTCAGACAGGGGCACTGAAGCTTTCTTT CASSSDRGTEAFF
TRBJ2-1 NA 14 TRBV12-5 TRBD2 TGTGCTAGTGGTAGCGGGAGCTCCTACAATGAGCAGTTCTTC CASGSGSSYNEQFF
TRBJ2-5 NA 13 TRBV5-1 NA TGCGCCAGCACCCCGGGTACCCAAGAGACCCAGTACTTC CASTPGTQETQYF
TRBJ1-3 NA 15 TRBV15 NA TGTGCCACCAGCAGAGGATTCGGGTCCGGAAACACCATATATTTT CATSRGFGSGNTIYF
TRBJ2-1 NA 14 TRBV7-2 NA TGTGCCAGCAGCTCAGACTACTCCTACAATGAGCAGTTCTTC CASSSDYSYNEQFF
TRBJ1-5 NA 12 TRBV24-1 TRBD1 TGTGCCACCAGTGACCCGGGACAGTCTACGCATTTT CATSDPGQSTHF
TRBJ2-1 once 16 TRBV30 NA TGTGCCTGGAGTGGAAGGAGTCCCCGCTCCTACAATGAGCAGTTCTTC CAWSGRSPRSYNEQFF